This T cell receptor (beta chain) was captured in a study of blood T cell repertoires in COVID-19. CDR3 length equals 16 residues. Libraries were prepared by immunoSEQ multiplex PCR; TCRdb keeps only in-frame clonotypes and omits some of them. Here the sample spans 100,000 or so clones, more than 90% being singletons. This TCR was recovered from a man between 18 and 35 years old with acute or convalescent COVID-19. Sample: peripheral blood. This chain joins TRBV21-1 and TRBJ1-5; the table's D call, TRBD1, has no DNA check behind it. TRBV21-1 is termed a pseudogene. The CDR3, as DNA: TGTGCCAGCAGCGGCCGGACAGGGGGCTTTGTTCAGCCCCAGCATTTT. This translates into CASSGRTGGFVQPQHF.